This T cell receptor (beta chain) was retrieved from a study of T cell repertoires in cytomegalovirus infection. Looking at the study overall: CMV infection together with matching HLA type was indicated by public TCR beta signatures.

TCRdb recomputed calls from the reads with MiXCR, one row per CDR3 protein. The sample holds some 400,000 distinct CDR3 sequences, about a sixth seen once. The germline V gene has CDR1 SGHVS and CDR2 FQNEAQ. The CDR3 covers 15 residues. A word on this clonotype: Its antigen is undetermined. Germline and junction disagree at one end, which may indicate a read error.

The study's findings and limits: Pooled public TCR beta family frequency picked out CMV carriers with the relevant HLA. Across the ex vivo response, the dominant clonotypes were HLA-C-restricted CMV-specific TCR beta clonotypes.

The chain carries TRBV7-8 and TRBJ2-7, with TRBD2 matching 9 bases. The sample consisted of PBMCs. The sequence came from a human donor in good health (CMV status not recorded). Some clones in this sample may be carry-over from other donors' samples. The CDR3 is CASRLGAGGPYEQYF. In DNA form, the CDR3 reads TGTGCCAGCCGCTTAGGAGCGGGGGGACCTTACGAGCAGTACTTC.